This TCR beta chain was identified during a study of cytomegalovirus exposure and HLA in healthy donors. Study results and caveats: There were 160 or so TCR beta chains listed as cytomegalovirus-associated.

Sequencing used immunoSEQ multiplex PCR; TCRdb keeps in-frame clones, though not all of them. The sample records over 200,000 clones, roughly 89% being singletons. Unmatched junction bases numbered 11, after V lost 6 bases and J lost 0 bases. The CDR3 is 17 amino acids. The germline CDR1 and CDR2 sequences are SEHNR and FQNEAQ (reference sequence). As concerns this clone: Its antigen remains unknown.

The roughly 120-subject validation cohort, separate from the 666-subject first cohort, included the donors. This sequence originates from a woman aged 18 to 35 in good health and CMV-seronegative. The chain has TRBV7-9 and TRBJ2-1; 7 bases fit TRBD1. Sequencing input: PBMCs. Here the CDR3 reads CASSPRTGSSSYNEQFF. DNA of the CDR3: TGTGCCAGCAGTCCTCGGACAGGATCGAGCTCCTACAATGAGCAGTTCTTC.